A selection of T cell receptor beta chains follows, all from one sample in a study of CD8+ T cells in alopecia areata. The repertoire was sequenced with immunoSEQ multiplex PCR; TCRdb's copy has only in-frame clones and lacks some. The sample has 150,000 to 200,000 clones; about three fifths are singletons. The sample consisted of CD4+ T cells sorted from blood, taken at week 49, from a patient treated with tofacitinib. The receptors here all came from a human donor with alopecia areata. Both conserved end residues are part of each CDR3. A D gene is named only where the DNA matches it firmly. Clone sizes are given selectively: once, few, many, or a class where the clone is expanded.

TRBV29-1	TRBD1	TRBJ2-2	NA	TGCAGCGTTGAAGTAGGTCGAGGGGGCGCCGGGGAGCTGTTTTTT	CSVEVGRGGAGELFF
TRBV5-1	TRBD1	TRBJ2-5	NA	TGCGCCAGCAGCTACGGACAGGGAGGAGAGACCCAGTACTTC	CASSYGQGGETQYF
TRBV5-6	TRBD1	TRBJ1-2	NA	TGTGCCAGCACCCCGACAGGGAACTATGGCTACACCTTC	CASTPTGNYGYTF
TRBV2	TRBD1	TRBJ2-1	many	TGTGCCAGCAGTGACCAGACAGGGAATGAGCAGTTCTTC	CASSDQTGNEQFF
TRBV2	TRBD2	TRBJ2-1	few	TGTGCCAGCAGAGGGACTAGCGGGACGTGGGAGCAGTTCTTC	CASRGTSGTWEQFF
TRBV29-1	NA	TRBJ2-3	NA	TGCAGCGTTGGACGGGGGGCCAGCACAGATACGCAGTATTTT	CSVGRGASTDTQYF
TRBV7-9	NA	TRBJ2-3	NA	TGTGCCAGCAGCCTACACAAGACTAGCACAGATACGCAGTATTTT	CASSLHKTSTDTQYF
TRBV20-1	NA	TRBJ2-4	few	TGCAGTGCTAGAGTAGTGGACATTCAGTACTTC	CSARVVDIQYF
TRBV29-1	NA	TRBJ2-7	NA	TGCAGTTTCGGGAGCTCCTACGAGCAGTACTTC	CSFGSSYEQYF
TRBV14	NA	TRBJ2-5	NA	TGTGCCAGCGCCGGGTCTGCGACCCAGTACTTC	CASAGSATQYF
TRBV5-1	NA	TRBJ2-7	NA	TGCGCCAGCAGGGGGAACTACTACGAGCAGTACTTC	CASRGNYYEQYF
TRBV30	TRBD1	TRBJ1-6	NA	TGTGCCTGGAGTGTAACAGGGGGAAATTCACCCCTCCACTTT	CAWSVTGGNSPLHF
TRBV29-1	NA	TRBJ2-3	few	TGCAGCGTTGATTGGGCAGATACGCAGTATTTT	CSVDWADTQYF
TRBV29-1	TRBD1	TRBJ2-2	NA	TGCAGCGTTACAGGGGTTGCGAACACCGGGGAGCTGTTTTTT	CSVTGVANTGELFF
TRBV29-1	NA	TRBJ2-3	NA	TGCAGCAGTAGCACAGATACGCAGTATTTT	CSSSTDTQYF
TRBV21-1	NA	TRBJ2-7	NA	TGTGCCAGCAGCCCGAGGGCCTACGAGCAGTACTTC	CASSPRAYEQYF
TRBV7-2	TRBD1	TRBJ1-6	NA	TGTGCCAGCAGCCCGACACAGGGGGCGGTTTCACCCCTCCACTTT	CASSPTQGAVSPLHF
TRBV30	NA	TRBJ2-7	NA	TGTGCCTGCCGACGACTAGGCGAGCAGTACTTC	CACRRLGEQYF
TRBV15	NA	TRBJ2-5	NA	TGTGCCACCGGGGGCGTGCCGAGATTCGAGACCCAGTACTTC	CATGGVPRFETQYF
TRBV6-5	TRBD1	TRBJ1-2	NA	TGTGCCAGCAGCATAGACAGGGGAGGTGGCTACACCTTC	CASSIDRGGGYTF
TRBV4-3	NA	TRBJ2-2	few	TGCGCCAGCAGCCTCGGGACGGCGAACACCGGGGAGCTGTTTTTT	CASSLGTANTGELFF
TRBV19	NA	TRBJ2-5	few	TGTGCCAGTAGGGTTACGTACCAAGAGACCCAGTACTTC	CASRVTYQETQYF
TRBV27	NA	TRBJ2-2	NA	TGTGCCAGCGGGTTCCCGGGGATCAACACCGGGGAGCTGTTTTTT	CASGFPGINTGELFF
TRBV5-6	TRBD1	TRBJ1-6	NA	TGTGCCAGCAGCTCCAGAACCGGGACAGGCTATTCACCCCTCCACTTT	CASSSRTGTGYSPLHF
TRBV7-2	NA	TRBJ2-7	once	TGTGCCAGCAGTACCACAGGAGGGGTTTACGAGCAGTACTTC	CASSTTGGVYEQYF
TRBV5-1	NA	TRBJ2-3	few	TGCGCCAGCAGCGAGATCGCTGGGGGCGATACGCAGTATTTT	CASSEIAGGDTQYF
TRBV7-9	TRBD1	TRBJ1-1	many	TGTGCCAGCAGCTGGACAGGGGGCACTGAAGCTTTCTTT	CASSWTGGTEAFF
TRBV15	NA	TRBJ2-5	NA	TGTGCCACCAGCAGAGGACATGGACAAGAGACCCAGTACTTC	CATSRGHGQETQYF
TRBV5-1	NA	TRBJ2-5	NA	TGCGCCAGCAGACAATCCGGGGAGACCCAGTACTTC	CASRQSGETQYF
TRBV25-1	TRBD1	TRBJ1-5	NA	TGTGCCAGTGGCCAGGGGGAGAATCAGCCCCAGCATTTT	CASGQGENQPQHF
TRBV30	TRBD1	TRBJ1-2	NA	TGTGCCTGGAGGGAACAGGGGGCGACCCTCTATGGCTACACCTTC	CAWREQGATLYGYTF